The 21 T cell receptor beta chains reported below all come from one sample, sequenced in a study of glioma-infiltrating T cells after dendritic cell vaccination. Time point defined: after dendritic cell vaccination, including at tumor progression/relapse. TCRdb's table, derived via immunoSEQ multiplex PCR, lists solely in-frame clones and lacks some. The data contain around 87,000 clones, less than 90% of them singletons. Sequencing used blood, obtained after dendritic cell vaccination. The receptor source for this set is a human donor with glioblastoma.

V gene TRBV2 combines with J gene TRBJ1-2, with a weak D call TRBD1 (5 bases). Germline V gene sequence: CDR1 SNHLY, CDR2 FYNNEI. This CDR3 spans 14 amino acids. The ends were cut back, 4 bases at V and 5 bases at J, with 14 bases in the middle. CDR3 nucleotide sequence: TGTGCCAGCAGTGCGACAAGTTCAGGGTATGGCTACACCTTC. The encoded protein is CASSATSSGYGYTF. Drawing the rest from reference TRBV2 and TRBJ1-2, the complete variable domain is EPEVTQTPSHQVTQMGQEVILRCVPISNHLYFYWYRQILGQKVEFLVSFYNNEISEKSEIFDDQFSVERPDGSNFTLKIRSTKLEDSAMYFCASSATSSGYGYTFGSGTRLTVV.

Worth noting for this clone: Mismatch with germline at one junction end may stem from a read error. The chain combines TRBV7-7 with TRBJ1-5; tentatively, D is TRBD1 (5 bases). CDR1 is SSHAT, CDR2 FNYEAQ, per germline (reference sequence). CDR3 size: 12 residues. CDR3 loop: CASTGGARPQHF. The CDR3 DNA reads as TGTGCTAGCACCGGAGGGGCCCGGCCCCAGCATTTT.

This rearrangement joins TRBV19 to TRBJ2-1, with D possibly matching TRBD1 (6 bases). The CDR3 length is 14 residues. The V and J ends lost 3 bases and 0 bases respectively, with 6 bases between them. Looked up from germline, CDR1 is LNHDA and CDR2 is SQIVND (reference sequence). The CDR3 loop reads CASSMDSSYNEQFF. CDR3 in DNA: TGTGCCAGTAGTATGGACAGCTCCTACAATGAGCAGTTCTTC.

About this clone itself: This same CDR3 is encoded by further DNA sequences in the sample. V usage is TRBV19 and J usage is TRBJ2-5, with 10 bases fitting TRBD1. The length of the CDR3 is 13 residues. The germline V gene encodes CDR1 LNHDA and CDR2 SQIVND (reference sequence). V lost 9 bases to trimming and J lost 1 base; unmatched junction nucleotides: 2. The CDR3 DNA sequence: TGTGCCAGCCGGGACAGGGGCCAAGAGACCCAGTACTTC. This translates into CASRDRGQETQYF.

The chain has TRBV19 and TRBJ1-2; 8 nucleotides match TRBD1. The trim removed 7 bases at V and 6 bases at J, leaving 7 bases unmatched. The CDR3 spans 13 residues. The germline gives CDR1 LNHDA, CDR2 SQIVND (reference sequence). As DNA, the CDR3 is TGTGCCAGTACCCCGGACAGGGACCATGGCTACACCTTC. It is translated as CASTPDRDHGYTF.

This chain connects TRBV6-1 to TRBJ2-5, with D maybe TRBD1 (6 bases). TRBJ2-7 explains the end of the DNA better; the J call may be wrong. The CDR3 runs to 13 residues. Looked up from germline, CDR1 is MNHNS and CDR2 is SASEGT. DNA of the CDR3: TGTGCCAGCAGCCCGAGACCAGGGGCCGAGCAGTACTTC. Translation gives CASSPRPGAEQYF.

Here the CDR3 reads CASSFGGGVGTDTQYF. CDR3 sequence (DNA): TGTGCCAGCAGCTTTGGTGGGGGCGTGGGCACAGATACGCAGTATTTT. The chain combines TRBV5-4 with TRBJ2-3; D may be TRBD1 (6 bases). This CDR3 spans 16 amino acids. Germline V lookup: CDR1 SGHNT, CDR2 YYREEE (reference sequence). V shed 2 bases and J shed 1 base, with 14 bases lying between them.

This chain connects TRBV7-9 to TRBJ1-1; TRBD1 is a possible D gene (6 bases). The CDR3 has 14 residues. Germline values: CDR1 SEHNR, CDR2 FQNEAQ (reference sequence). V gave up 4 bases and J gave up 4 bases, with 13 bases separating them. CDR3 region: CASSSTGRITEAFF. CDR3 nucleotides: TGTGCCAGCAGCTCTACAGGGCGTATCACTGAAGCTTTCTTT.

The rearrangement joins TRBV9 to TRBJ2-7; D gene unclear. Trimming pared 0 bases from V and 3 bases from J, leaving 13 bases between. The CDR3 is 15 amino acids. Germline-derived CDR1 and CDR2 are SGDLS and YYNGEE. The CDR3 loop is CASSVGAGFSYEQYF. In nucleotides, the CDR3 is TGTGCCAGCAGCGTAGGGGCAGGTTTTAGCTACGAGCAGTACTTC.

This chain uses TRBV5-1 with TRBJ1-1; 9 nucleotides agree with TRBD1. CDR1 is SGHRS, CDR2 YFSETQ, per germline. The CDR3 extends over 15 amino acids. V lost 4 bases to trimming and J lost 3 bases; unmatched junction nucleotides: 7. The CDR3 DNA follows: TGCGCCAGCAGCGAAGGGACAGGGATGGACACTGAAGCTTTCTTT. Translation gives CASSEGTGMDTEAFF.

The chain has TRBV5-4 and TRBJ1-4, with TRBD1 identical over 8 bases. Germline CDR1 and CDR2: SGHNT and YYREEE (reference sequence). The trim removed 4 bases at V and 2 bases at J, leaving 13 bases unmatched. The CDR3 consists of 18 residues. Here the CDR3 reads CASSRPQGAGRTNEKLFF. The CDR3 coding sequence is TGTGCCAGCAGCCGCCCCCAGGGGGCGGGTAGGACTAATGAAAAACTGTTTTTT.

This sequence joins TRBV11-2 and TRBJ2-1; the D gene is possibly TRBD2 (5 bases). V lost 5 bases and J 6 bases, leaving 14 bases between the germline ends. Germline assignment: CDR1 SGHAT and CDR2 FQNNGV. The CDR3 has 14 amino acids. The CDR3 reads CASSAGLGFNEQFF. CDR3 DNA sequence: TGTGCCAGCAGCGCGGGCCTAGGGTTCAATGAGCAGTTCTTC.

J is TRBJ2-2 and V is TRBV9; possibly TRBD1 for D (6 bases). V was shortened by 4 bases and J by 0 bases, with 10 bases between the two germline ends. The CDR3 consists of 15 residues. Germline V gene sequence: CDR1 SGDLS, CDR2 YYNGEE. The CDR3 region is CASSSRQANTGELFF. The CDR3 nucleotides read TGTGCCAGCAGCTCCCGACAGGCGAACACCGGGGAGCTGTTTTTT.

The gene calls are TRBV18 and TRBJ1-1; a weak D match, TRBD1 (6 bases). The CDR3 contains 15 residues. The germline CDR1 and CDR2 sequences are KGHSH and LQKENI. The V end lost 3 bases, the J end lost 5 bases, and 16 bases lay between the germline ends. CDR3 loop: CASSPISTGRTEAFF. Written as DNA, the CDR3 is TGTGCCAGCTCACCCATATCGACAGGTCGAACTGAAGCTTTCTTT.

This clone was counted between two and nine times. The J gene is TRBJ2-5, the V gene TRBV5-1; tentative D call: TRBD1 (6 bases). Deletions cut 2 bases from V and 5 bases from J, with 19 bases between. This CDR3 spans 16 amino acids. CDR1 is SGHRS and CDR2 is YFSETQ in the germline V gene. The CDR3 DNA is TGCGCCAGCAGCTTAGACGGACAGAGAGAGGGGGAGACCCAGTACTTC. Encoded protein: CASSLDGQREGETQYF.

The chain links TRBV14 to TRBJ2-2; TRBD2 is a possible D gene (6 bases). V lost 1 base and J 6 bases, leaving 12 bases between the germline ends. Germline V gene sequence: CDR1 SGHDN, CDR2 FVKESK. This CDR3 comprises 15 residues. The CDR3 reads CASSQAYPGAGELFF. Here the CDR3 DNA reads TGTGCCAGCAGCCAAGCTTATCCGGGGGCCGGGGAGCTGTTTTTT.

This sequence joins TRBV12-5 and TRBJ2-2, with D possibly matching TRBD1 (6 bases). The V gene lost 6 bases and the J gene lost 0 bases, with 14 bases spanning the gap. There are 16 residues in the CDR3. The germline CDR1 and CDR2 sequences are LGHNT and FRNRAP. The CDR3 reads CASGPARQANTGELFF. CDR3 nucleotide sequence: TGTGCTAGTGGCCCCGCCCGACAGGCGAACACCGGGGAGCTGTTTTTT.

This chain uses TRBV4-2 with TRBJ1-2, with 7 bases lining up with TRBD1. From germline, CDR1 is LGHNA and CDR2 YNFKEQ. J lost 3 bases, V lost 5 bases, and 9 bases had no gene match. The CDR3 totals 15 residues. For the CDR3, the DNA is TGTGCCAGCAGCTTAGGACAGGCCGACGACTATGGCTACACCTTC. Its protein is CASSLGQADDYGYTF.

This chain uses TRBV23-1 with TRBJ2-7; TRBD1 aligns across 7 bases. TRBV23-1 is assigned to the ORF class and has an uncertain function. The CDR3 is made up of 16 amino acids. Trimming removed 2 bases from V and 4 bases from J; junction bases left unmatched: 11. Here the CDR3 reads CASSQKPRQGLYEQYF. DNA of the CDR3: TGCGCCAGCAGTCAAAAACCGAGACAGGGATTATACGAGCAGTACTTC.

Ten or more counts support this clone. The chain recombines TRBV6-1 with TRBJ1-2; D might be TRBD1 (6 bases). The CDR3 has 13 amino acids. The ends were cut back, 6 bases at V and 6 bases at J, with 14 bases in the middle. From germline, CDR1 is MNHNS and CDR2 SASEGT. The DNA of the CDR3 is TGTGCCAGCAGGGATAACAGGGCCCATGGCTACACCTTC. Protein: CASRDNRAHGYTF.

This clone was detected once. The chain has TRBV5-6 and TRBJ1-5, with 8 bases aligning to TRBD1. The CDR3 totals 14 residues. CDR1 is SGHDT, CDR2 YYEEEE, per germline. V lost 2 bases, J lost 5 bases, and 3 bases stayed unmatched. CDR3 coding DNA: TGTGCCAGCAGCTTTATGGACAGGGATCAGCCCCAGCATTTT. Amino acid sequence: CASSFMDRDQPQHF.